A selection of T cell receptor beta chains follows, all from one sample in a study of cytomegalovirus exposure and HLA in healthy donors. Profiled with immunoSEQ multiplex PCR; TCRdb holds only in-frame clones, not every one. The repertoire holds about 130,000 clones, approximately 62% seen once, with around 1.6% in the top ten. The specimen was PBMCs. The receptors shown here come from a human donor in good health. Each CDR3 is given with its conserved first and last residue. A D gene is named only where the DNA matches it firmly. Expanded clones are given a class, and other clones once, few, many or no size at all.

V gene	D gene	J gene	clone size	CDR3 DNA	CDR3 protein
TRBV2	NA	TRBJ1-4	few	TGTGCCAGCAGTGGTAATAATGAAAAACTGTTTTTT	CASSGNNEKLFF
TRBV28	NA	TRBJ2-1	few	TGTGCCAGCAGTGCGCTCTCGGGTGAGCAGTTCTTC	CASSALSGEQFF
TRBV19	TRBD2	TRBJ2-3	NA	TGTGCCAGTAGTTCATCTAGCGGGGTCAGCACAGATACGCAGTATTTT	CASSSSSGVSTDTQYF
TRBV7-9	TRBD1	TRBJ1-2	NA	TGTGCCAGCAGCAGCTGGGACAGAGACGATGGCTACACCTTC	CASSSWDRDDGYTF
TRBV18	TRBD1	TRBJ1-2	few	TGTGCCAGCTCACCACGGGAAGGGGGCTACTATGGCTACACCTTC	CASSPREGGYYGYTF
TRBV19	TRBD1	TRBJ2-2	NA	TGTGCCAGTAAGCTACCGGGACAGGGGGTTAGTACCGGGGAGCTGTTTTTT	CASKLPGQGVSTGELFF
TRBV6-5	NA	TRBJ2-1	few	TGTGCCAGCAGTATTGGGGGCAGGGATAATGAGCAGTTCTTC	CASSIGGRDNEQFF
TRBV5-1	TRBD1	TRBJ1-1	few	TGCGCCAGCAGTCTGGGGCCAGGGGGCTCTGGTACTGAAGCTTTCTTT	CASSLGPGGSGTEAFF
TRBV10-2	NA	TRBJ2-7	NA	TGCGCCAGCAGCGGCCCACAGAAGTACTCCTACGAGCAGTACTTC	CASSGPQKYSYEQYF
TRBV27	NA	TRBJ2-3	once	TGTGCCAGCAGTTTTTTGGGGGGAAACAGTGTGGGAGATACGCAGTATTTT	CASSFLGGNSVGDTQYF
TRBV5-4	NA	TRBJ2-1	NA	TGTGCCAGCAGCTCGGATCGGGGACTCAACAATGAGCAGTTCTTC	CASSSDRGLNNEQFF
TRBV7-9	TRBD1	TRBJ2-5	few	TGTGCCAGCAGCTTCGGACAGGGGGCATGGGAGACCCAGTACTTC	CASSFGQGAWETQYF
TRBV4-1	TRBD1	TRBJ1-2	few	TGCGCCAGCAGCCAAGTTCCGGGACAGGGCAACTATGGCTACACCTTC	CASSQVPGQGNYGYTF
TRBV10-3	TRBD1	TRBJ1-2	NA	TGTGCCATCAGTACGAAAGGGGGCGCAGGCTACACCTTC	CAISTKGGAGYTF
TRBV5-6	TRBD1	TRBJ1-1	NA	TGTGCCAGCAGCTACCCCCGACAGGGCATAATGAACACTGAAGCTTTCTTT	CASSYPRQGIMNTEAFF
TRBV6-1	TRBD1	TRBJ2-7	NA	TGTGCCAGCAGTGAAGCGCCACAGGGGCACTCCTACGAGCAGTACTTC	CASSEAPQGHSYEQYF
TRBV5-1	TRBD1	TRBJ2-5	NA	TGCGCCAGCAGCCCCGGACAGGGCCAAGAGACCCAGTACTTC	CASSPGQGQETQYF
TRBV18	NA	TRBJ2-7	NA	TGTGCCAGCTCACCCGGTGGGCTGGGCGAGCAGTACTTC	CASSPGGLGEQYF
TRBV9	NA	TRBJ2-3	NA	TGTGCCAGCAGCGTTGGAGTGGATACGCAGTATTTT	CASSVGVDTQYF
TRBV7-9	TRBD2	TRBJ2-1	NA	TGTGCCAGCAGCTTCGGTAGCGGGAGCCTTACTTCCTACAATGAGCAGTTCTTC	CASSFGSGSLTSYNEQFF
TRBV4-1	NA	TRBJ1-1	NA	TGCGCCAGCAGCCATAATATCCGACAAGGGGCGAACACTGAAGCTTTCTTT	CASSHNIRQGANTEAFF
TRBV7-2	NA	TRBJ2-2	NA	TGTGCCAGCAGCTCGCCTCGGGACACCGGGGAGCTGTTTTTT	CASSSPRDTGELFF
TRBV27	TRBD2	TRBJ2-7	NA	TGTGCCAGCATCCTTAGCGGGATGGGCGGCTACGAGCAGTACTTC	CASILSGMGGYEQYF
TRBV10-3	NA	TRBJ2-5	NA	TGTGCCATCAGTGAGAGGGGCCAGGTCCAAGAGACCCAGTACTTC	CAISERGQVQETQYF
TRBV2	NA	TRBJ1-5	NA	TGTGCCAGCAGCGAGGGAACGTTCAATCAGCCCCAGCATTTT	CASSEGTFNQPQHF
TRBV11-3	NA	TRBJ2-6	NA	TGTGCCAGCAGCTTAGACGATAGCTCTGGGGCCAACGTCCTGACTTTC	CASSLDDSSGANVLTF